What follows describes a single TCR beta chain. Its antigen is undetermined. This specimen comes from a study of cytomegalovirus exposure and HLA in healthy donors. The study, taken as a whole, reports: Several of the most significant clusters appeared, in a later analysis, to be linked to common viral pathogens.

The PCR ran on 60 Vbeta and 13 Jbeta primers. Sequencing was performed with immunoSEQ multiplex PCR; in TCRdb, only in-frame clones are kept and a portion is missing. The table has 85,000 to 100,000 clones, around 77% seen once. The source is a man aged 30 to 39 in good health and CMV-seronegative. The specimen was PBMCs.

The CDR3 here is CASSHAGQFNQPQHF. The CDR3 nucleotides are TGCGCCAGCAGCCACGCCGGACAGTTTAATCAGCCCCAGCATTTT. V gene TRBV4-1 combines with J gene TRBJ1-5; D possibly corresponds to TRBD1 (6 bases). Looked up from germline, CDR1 is MGHRA and CDR2 is YSYEKL. The CDR3 covers 15 residues. Trimming pared 3 bases from V and 4 bases from J, leaving 13 bases between.